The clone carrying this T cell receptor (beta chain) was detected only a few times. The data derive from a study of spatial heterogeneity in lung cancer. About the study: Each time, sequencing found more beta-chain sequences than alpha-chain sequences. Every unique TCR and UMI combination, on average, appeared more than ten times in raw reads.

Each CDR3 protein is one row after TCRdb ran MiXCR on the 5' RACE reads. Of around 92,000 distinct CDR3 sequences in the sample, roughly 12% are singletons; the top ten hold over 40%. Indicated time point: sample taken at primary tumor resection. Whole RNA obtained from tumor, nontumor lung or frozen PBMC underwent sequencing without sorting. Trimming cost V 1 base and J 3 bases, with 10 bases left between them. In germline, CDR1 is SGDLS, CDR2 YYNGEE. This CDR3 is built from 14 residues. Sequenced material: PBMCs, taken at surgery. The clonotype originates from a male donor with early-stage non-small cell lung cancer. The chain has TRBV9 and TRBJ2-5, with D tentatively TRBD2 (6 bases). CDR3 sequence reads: CASSVIGGEETQYF. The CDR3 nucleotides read TGTGCCAGCAGCGTAATCGGGGGAGAAGAGACCCAGTACTTC.